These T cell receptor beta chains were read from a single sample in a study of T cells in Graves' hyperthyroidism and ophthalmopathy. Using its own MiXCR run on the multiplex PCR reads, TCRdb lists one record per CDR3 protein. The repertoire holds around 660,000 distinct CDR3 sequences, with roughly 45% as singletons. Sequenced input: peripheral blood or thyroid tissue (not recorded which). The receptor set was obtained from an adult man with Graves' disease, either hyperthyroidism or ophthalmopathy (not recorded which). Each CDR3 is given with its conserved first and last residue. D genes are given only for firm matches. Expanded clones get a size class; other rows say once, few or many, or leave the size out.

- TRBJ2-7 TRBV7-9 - TGTGCCAGCAGCCAAGAGATTGCCGGAGGACAGATCTCCTACGAGCAGTACTTC CASSQEIAGGQISYEQYF
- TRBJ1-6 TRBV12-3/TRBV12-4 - TGTGCCAGCAGTTTAGAGACCGGGACATCCCTTGGTTCACCCCTCCACTTT CASSLETGTSLGSPLHF
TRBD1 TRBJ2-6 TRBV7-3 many TGTGCCAGCAGCTTAGGGGACAGGGGGCGAGTGGCCAACGTCCTGACTTTC CASSLGDRGRVANVLTF
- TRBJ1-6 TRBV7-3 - TGTGCCAGCAGCTCAGGGCGCGGATCCAATAATTCACCCCTCCACTTT CASSSGRGSNNSPLHF
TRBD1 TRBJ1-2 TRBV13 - TGTGCCAGCAGCTTAGGACCAGGGGGCTTTGGCTACACCTTC CASSLGPGGFGYTF
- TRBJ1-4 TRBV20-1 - TGCAGTGCTAGCTCCCAGGGGCCCGAAAAACTGTTTTTT CSASSQGPEKLFF
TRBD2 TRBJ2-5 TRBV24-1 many TGTGCCACCAGTGATCCGACTAGCGGGAGGGCGGAGACCCAGTACTTC CATSDPTSGRAETQYF
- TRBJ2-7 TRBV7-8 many TGTGCCAGCAGCTTAGTCGGGGGAGGCGAGCAGTACTTC CASSLVGGGEQYF
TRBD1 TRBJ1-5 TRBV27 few TGTGCCAGCAGTTTTACAGGGGTTCAGCCCCAGCATTTT CASSFTGVQPQHF
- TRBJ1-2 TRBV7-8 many TGTGCCAGCAGCCTCAACCGGGGCGGGGGCTACACCTTC CASSLNRGGGYTF
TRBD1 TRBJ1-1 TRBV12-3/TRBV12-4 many TGTGCCAGCAGTTTCCGGGACAGGGCCACGGAAGCTTTCTTT CASSFRDRATEAFF
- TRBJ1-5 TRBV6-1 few TGTGCCAGCAGTGAGGACGGGACGACAAGATATCAGCCCCAGCATTTT CASSEDGTTRYQPQHF
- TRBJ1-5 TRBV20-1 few TGCAGTGCTAGGGGCAGATTCTATAGCAATCAGCCCCAGCATTTT CSARGRFYSNQPQHF
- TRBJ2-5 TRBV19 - TGTGCCAGTAGTAGACAGGACCAAGAGACCCAGTACTTC CASSRQDQETQYF
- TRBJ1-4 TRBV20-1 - TGCAGTGCTAGAAATCGAGGGGAAAAACTGTTTTTT CSARNRGEKLFF
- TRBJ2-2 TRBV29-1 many TGCAGCGTTGGTAACGGGCACACCGGGGAGCTGTTTTTT CSVGNGHTGELFF
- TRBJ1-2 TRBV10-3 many TGTGCCATCAGTGCACAGGTCGGCTACACCTTC CAISAQVGYTF
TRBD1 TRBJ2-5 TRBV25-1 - TGTGCCAGCGCCCAGGGGGCAGAAGAGACCCAGTACTTC CASAQGAEETQYF
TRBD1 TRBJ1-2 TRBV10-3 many TGTGCCATCAGTGAGGGACAGGGGGTTGGAGGCTACACCTTC CAISEGQGVGGYTF
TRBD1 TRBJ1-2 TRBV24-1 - TGTGCCACCAGTGACGGGGACAGGGAGTCTGGTGGCTACACCTTC CATSDGDRESGGYTF
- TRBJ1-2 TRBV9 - TGTGCCAGCAGCTCATACCCGGGGAGTGACTACACCTTC CASSSYPGSDYTF
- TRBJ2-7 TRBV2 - TGTGCCAGCGAATTGGAGAGTAGGGGCTACGAGCAGTACTTC CASELESRGYEQYF
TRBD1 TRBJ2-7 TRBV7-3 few TGTGCCAGCAGCCAAGGGGCCCTGGACAGGCGTAAGAACGAGCAGTACTTC CASSQGALDRRKNEQYF
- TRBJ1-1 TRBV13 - TGTGCCAGCAGCTTAGGCCACTCAGGGGCGAACGCTGAAGCTTTCTTT CASSLGHSGANAEAFF
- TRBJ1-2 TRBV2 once TGTGCCAGCAGACCCCAGAGAAACAGGGAGGACTATGGCTACACCTTC CASRPQRNREDYGYTF
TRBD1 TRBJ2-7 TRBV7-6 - TGTGCCAGCAGCCCAGACAGGGGCAATCAGCCCCAGCAGTACTTC CASSPDRGNQPQQYF
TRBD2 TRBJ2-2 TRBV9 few TGTGCCAGCAGCGTATGGACTAGCCGTAGCACCGGGGAGCTGTTTTTT CASSVWTSRSTGELFF
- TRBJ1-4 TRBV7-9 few TGTGCCAGCAGCCAGAGACAGACAACTAATGAAAAACTGTTTTTT CASSQRQTTNEKLFF
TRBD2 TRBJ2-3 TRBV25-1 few TGTGCCAGCAGTGAATGGTTAGCGGGCTCGATTCCCACAGATACGCAGTATTTT CASSEWLAGSIPTDTQYF
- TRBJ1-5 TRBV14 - TGTGCCAGCAGCCAAGATTACGATAGCAATCAGCCCCAGCATTTT CASSQDYDSNQPQHF
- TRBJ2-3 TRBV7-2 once TGTGCCAGCAGCTTACCGGCTAGCCCTCCTAGCACAGATACGCAGTATTTT CASSLPASPPSTDTQYF
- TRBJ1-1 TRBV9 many TGTGCCAGCAGCGTAGTCTCGAACACTGAAGCTTTCTTT CASSVVSNTEAFF
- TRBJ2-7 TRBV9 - TGTGCCAGCAGCTTAAAAGGGACAAGGCAGTACTTC CASSLKGTRQYF
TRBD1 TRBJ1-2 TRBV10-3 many TGTGCCATCAGTGAGACGGGACAGGGGACGAACTATGGCTACACCTTC CAISETGQGTNYGYTF
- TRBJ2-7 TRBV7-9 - TGTGCCAGCAGCCCGAGAGGGGACGACGCTCCCTACGAGCAGTACTTC CASSPRGDDAPYEQYF
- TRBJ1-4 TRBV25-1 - TGTGCCAGCAGTGAATACGGAGGGATTAATGAAAAACTGTTTTTT CASSEYGGINEKLFF
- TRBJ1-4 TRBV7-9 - TGTGCCAGCAGATCCCCGTCGGCGGTGCGGGGTGAAAAACTGTTTTTT CASRSPSAVRGEKLFF
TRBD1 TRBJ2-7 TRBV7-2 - TGTGCCAGCAGCTTCCGGGACAGTAGGGGCTACGAGCAGTACTTC CASSFRDSRGYEQYF
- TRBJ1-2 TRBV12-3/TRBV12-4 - TGTGCCAGCAGACGGGACATTCTAGGTGGCTACACCTTC CASRRDILGGYTF
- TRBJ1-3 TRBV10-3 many TGTGCCATCAGTGATCAGGACCGCCGTGGAAACACCATATATTTT CAISDQDRRGNTIYF
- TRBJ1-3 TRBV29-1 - TGCAGCGTTGCAGGGAGGCGGGACACCGTATATTTT CSVAGRRDTVYF
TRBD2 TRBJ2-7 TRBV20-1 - TGCAGTGCCCGTCCGGGACTACCGTCGTACGAGCAGTACTTC CSARPGLPSYEQYF